These 4 T cell receptor beta chains share one sample of origin, sequenced in a study of control samples from healthy donors and cancer patients. Measured with immunoSEQ multiplex PCR; TCRdb has only the in-frame clones, and not every one. The sample carries 100,000 or so clones, 85% to 90% recorded once. Material for sequencing was blood. These receptors were obtained from a young man in good health.

This chain joins TRBV7-8 and TRBJ1-3, with D hard to call. Germline CDR1 reads SGHVS; CDR2 reads FQNEAQ. The V end was cut by 3 bases, the J end by 4 bases, with 10 bases between. The CDR3 covers 14 residues. The CDR3 sequence: CASSFGGLGNTIYF. CDR3 coding DNA: TGTGCCAGCAGCTTTGGAGGGCTGGGAAACACCATATATTTT.

The chain couples TRBV24-1 to TRBJ2-3, with 8 bases identical to TRBD1. Per germline, CDR1 KGHDR and CDR2 SFDVKD. The V gene end was trimmed by 4 bases and the J gene end by 3 bases; junction bases not matched to a gene: 8. The CDR3 sequence is 16 residues long. As DNA, the CDR3 is TGTGCCACCAGTGAACTACGACAGGGGACTACAGATACGCAGTATTTT. Encoded protein: CATSELRQGTTDTQYF.

The chain carries TRBV29-1 and TRBJ1-4, with 9 bases matching TRBD1. V trimming: 6 bases; J trimming: 7 bases; junction bases outside the gene matches: 12. This CDR3 has 15 amino acids. The germline V gene encodes CDR1 SQVTM and CDR2 ANQGSEA. CDR3 in DNA: TGCAGCGTAGAACGGGGGACAGGGCAGGTTGAAAAACTGTTTTTT. Encoded protein: CSVERGTGQVEKLFF.

Of note for this clone: Germline is not matched at one junction end, which may reflect a read error. V and J are TRBV24-1 and TRBJ2-1, with 9 bases lining up with TRBD2. The germline CDR1 and CDR2 sequences are KGHDR and SFDVKD. The CDR3 runs 14 residues. As DNA, the CDR3 is TGTGCCACCAGTACGGCGGGAGGGCCCTATGAGCAGCTCTTC. Translated, it gives CATSTAGGPYEQLF.